This TCR beta chain was sequenced during a study of blood T cell repertoires in COVID-19. TCRdb's table, derived via immunoSEQ multiplex PCR, lists solely in-frame clones and lacks some. The sample gives 120,000 or so clones, approximately 90% of which show up once; about 7.3% is in the top ten. The ends were cut back, 0 bases at V and 0 bases at J, with 10 bases in the middle. The CDR3 is made up of 15 amino acids. CDR1 is SGHRS and CDR2 is YFSETQ in the germline V gene. This chain uses TRBV5-1 with TRBJ2-7, with D possibly being TRBD2 (5 bases). Source material: peripheral blood. The sequence was obtained from a man aged 50 or older with acute or convalescent COVID-19. As DNA, the CDR3 is TGCGCCAGCAGCTTGGGACTATGGGACTCCTACGAGCAGTACTTC. Amino acid sequence: CASSLGLWDSYEQYF.